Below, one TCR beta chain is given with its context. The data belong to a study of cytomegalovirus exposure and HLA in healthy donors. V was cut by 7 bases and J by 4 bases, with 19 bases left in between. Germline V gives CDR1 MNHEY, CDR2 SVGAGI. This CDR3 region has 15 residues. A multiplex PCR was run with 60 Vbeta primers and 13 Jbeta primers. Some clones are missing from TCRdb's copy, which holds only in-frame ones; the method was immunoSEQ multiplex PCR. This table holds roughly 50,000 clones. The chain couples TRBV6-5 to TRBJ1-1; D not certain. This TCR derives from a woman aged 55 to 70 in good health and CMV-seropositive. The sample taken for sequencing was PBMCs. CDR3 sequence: CASTPVGGWGTEAFF. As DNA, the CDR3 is TGTGCCAGCACCCCCGTCGGAGGGTGGGGCACTGAAGCTTTCTTT.